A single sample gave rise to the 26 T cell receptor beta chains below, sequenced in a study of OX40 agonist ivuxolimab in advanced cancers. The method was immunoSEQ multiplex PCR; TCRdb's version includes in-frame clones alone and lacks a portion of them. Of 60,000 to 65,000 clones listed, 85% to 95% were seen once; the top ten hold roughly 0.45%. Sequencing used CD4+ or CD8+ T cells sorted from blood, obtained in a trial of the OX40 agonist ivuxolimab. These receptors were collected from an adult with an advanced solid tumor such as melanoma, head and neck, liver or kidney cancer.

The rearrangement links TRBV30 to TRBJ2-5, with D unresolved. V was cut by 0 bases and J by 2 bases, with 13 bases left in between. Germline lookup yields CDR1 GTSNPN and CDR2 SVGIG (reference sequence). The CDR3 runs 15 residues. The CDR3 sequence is CAWSVRRPLQETQYF. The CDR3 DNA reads TGTGCCTGGAGTGTACGGCGGCCTCTTCAAGAGACCCAGTACTTC.

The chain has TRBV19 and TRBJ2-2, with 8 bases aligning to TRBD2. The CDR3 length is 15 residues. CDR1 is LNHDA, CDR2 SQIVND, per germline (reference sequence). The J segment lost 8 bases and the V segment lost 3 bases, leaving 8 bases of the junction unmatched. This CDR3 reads CASSMGGLGLGELFF. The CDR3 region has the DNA TGTGCCAGTAGTATGGGGGGACTAGGTTTAGGGGAGCTGTTTTTT.

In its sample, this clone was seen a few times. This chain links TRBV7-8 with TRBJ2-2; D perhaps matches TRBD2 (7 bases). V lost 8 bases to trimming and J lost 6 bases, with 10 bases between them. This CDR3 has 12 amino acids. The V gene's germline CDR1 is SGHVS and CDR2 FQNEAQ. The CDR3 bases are TGTGCCAGCGCCGGGGGGCCCGGGGAGCTGTTTTTT. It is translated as CASAGGPGELFF. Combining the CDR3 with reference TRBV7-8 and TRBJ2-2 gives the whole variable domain GAGVSQSPRYKVAKRGQDVALRCDPISGHVSLFWYQQALGQGPEFLTYFQNEAQLDKSGLPSDRFFAERPEGSVSTLKIQRTQQEDSAVYLCASAGGPGELFFGEGSRLTVL.

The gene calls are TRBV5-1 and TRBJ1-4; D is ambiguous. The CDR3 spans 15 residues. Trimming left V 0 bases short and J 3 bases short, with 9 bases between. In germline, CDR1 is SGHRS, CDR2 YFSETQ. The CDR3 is CASSLGGQANEKLFF. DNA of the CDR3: TGCGCCAGCAGCTTGGGAGGTCAGGCTAATGAAAAACTGTTTTTT.

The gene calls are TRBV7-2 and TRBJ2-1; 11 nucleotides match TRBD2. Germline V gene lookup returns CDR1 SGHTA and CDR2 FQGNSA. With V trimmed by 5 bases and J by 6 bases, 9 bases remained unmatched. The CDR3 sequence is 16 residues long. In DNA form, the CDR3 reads TGTGCCAGCAGCCTACAAACTAGCGGGAGAGGCAATGAGCAGTTCTTC. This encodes CASSLQTSGRGNEQFF. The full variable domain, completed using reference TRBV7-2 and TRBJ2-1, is GAGVSQSPSNKVTEKGKDVELRCDPISGHTALYWYRQSLGQGLEFLIYFQGNSAPDKSGLPSDRFSAERTGGSVSTLTIQRTQQEDSAVYLCASSLQTSGRGNEQFFGPGTRLTVL.

The CDR3 nucleotides read TGCGCCAGCAGCTTGGGGCAGGACCTCTATGGCTACACCTTC. This sequence encodes CASSLGQDLYGYTF. The chain is built from TRBV5-1 and TRBJ1-2; D ambiguous. Per germline, CDR1 SGHRS and CDR2 YFSETQ. Trimming left V 0 bases short and J 4 bases short, with 10 bases between. The CDR3 spans 14 residues.

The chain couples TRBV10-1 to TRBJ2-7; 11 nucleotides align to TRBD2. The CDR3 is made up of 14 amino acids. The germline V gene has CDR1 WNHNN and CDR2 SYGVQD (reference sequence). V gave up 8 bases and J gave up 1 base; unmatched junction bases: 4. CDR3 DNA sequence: TGCGCCAGCGATAGCGGGAGGGGATCCTACGAGCAGTACTTC. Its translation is CASDSGRGSYEQYF.

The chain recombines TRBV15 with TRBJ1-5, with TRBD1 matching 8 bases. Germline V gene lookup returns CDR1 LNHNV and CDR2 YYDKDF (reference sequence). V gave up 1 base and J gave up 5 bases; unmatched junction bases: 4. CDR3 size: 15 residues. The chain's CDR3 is CATSRGQGADQPQHF. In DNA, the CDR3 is TGTGCCACCAGCAGAGGGCAGGGGGCGGATCAGCCCCAGCATTTT.

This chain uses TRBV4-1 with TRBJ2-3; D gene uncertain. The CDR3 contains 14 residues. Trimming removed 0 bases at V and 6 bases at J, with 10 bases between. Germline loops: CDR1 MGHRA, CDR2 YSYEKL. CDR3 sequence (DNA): TGCGCCAGCAGCCAAGAACCAGCAGTGGATACGCAGTATTTT. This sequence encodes CASSQEPAVDTQYF.

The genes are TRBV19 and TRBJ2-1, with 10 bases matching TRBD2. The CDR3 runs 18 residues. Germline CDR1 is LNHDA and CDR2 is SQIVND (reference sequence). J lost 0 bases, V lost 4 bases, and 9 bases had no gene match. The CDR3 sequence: CASSSLGLARSSYNEQFF. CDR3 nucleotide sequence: TGTGCCAGTAGTAGCCTGGGACTAGCGCGAAGCTCCTACAATGAGCAGTTCTTC.

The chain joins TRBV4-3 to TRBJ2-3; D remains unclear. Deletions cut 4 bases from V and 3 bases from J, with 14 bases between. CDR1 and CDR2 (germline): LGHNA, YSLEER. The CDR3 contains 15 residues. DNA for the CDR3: TGCGCCAGCAGCCCTGGACGGATACTTACAGATACGCAGTATTTT. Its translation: CASSPGRILTDTQYF.

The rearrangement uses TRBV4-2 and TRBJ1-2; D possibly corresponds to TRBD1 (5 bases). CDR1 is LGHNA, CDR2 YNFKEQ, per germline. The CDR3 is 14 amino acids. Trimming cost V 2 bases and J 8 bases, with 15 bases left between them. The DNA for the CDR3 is TGTGCCAGCAGCCAATCCCCGGATAGGGGAGGCTACACCTTC. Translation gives CASSQSPDRGGYTF.

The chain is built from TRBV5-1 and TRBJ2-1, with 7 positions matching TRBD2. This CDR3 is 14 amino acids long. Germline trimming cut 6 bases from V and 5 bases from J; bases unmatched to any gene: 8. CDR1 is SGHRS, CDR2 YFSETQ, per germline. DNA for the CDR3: TGCGCCAGCAAACGGGAGGATATTAACAATGAGCAGTTCTTC. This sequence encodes CASKREDINNEQFF.

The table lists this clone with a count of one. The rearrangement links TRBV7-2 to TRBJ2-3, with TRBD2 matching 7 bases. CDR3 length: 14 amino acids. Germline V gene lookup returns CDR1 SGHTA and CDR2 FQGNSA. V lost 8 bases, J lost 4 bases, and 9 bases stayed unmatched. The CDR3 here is CASVPGLPPDTQYF. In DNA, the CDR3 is TGTGCCAGCGTTCCGGGACTACCGCCAGATACGCAGTATTTT.

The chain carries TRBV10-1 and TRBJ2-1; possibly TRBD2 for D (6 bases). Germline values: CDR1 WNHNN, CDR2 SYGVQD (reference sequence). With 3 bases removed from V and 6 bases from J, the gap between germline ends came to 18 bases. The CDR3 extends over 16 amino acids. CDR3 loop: CASSDTPGLGGNEQFF. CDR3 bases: TGCGCCAGCAGTGATACTCCCGGACTGGGGGGCAATGAGCAGTTCTTC.

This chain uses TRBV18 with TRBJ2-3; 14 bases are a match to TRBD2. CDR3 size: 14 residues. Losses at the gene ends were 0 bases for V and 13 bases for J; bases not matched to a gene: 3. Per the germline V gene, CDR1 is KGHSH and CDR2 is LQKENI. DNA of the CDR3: TGTGCCAGCTCACCACCGGGACTAGCGGGGGAGGAGTATTTT. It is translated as CASSPPGLAGEEYF.

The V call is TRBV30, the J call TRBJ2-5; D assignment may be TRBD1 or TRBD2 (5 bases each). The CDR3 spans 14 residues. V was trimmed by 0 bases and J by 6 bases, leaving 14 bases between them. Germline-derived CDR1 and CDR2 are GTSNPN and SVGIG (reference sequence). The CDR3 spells CAWSVPSGRQTQYF. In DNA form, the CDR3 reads TGTGCCTGGAGTGTACCATCGGGGCGGCAGACCCAGTACTTC.

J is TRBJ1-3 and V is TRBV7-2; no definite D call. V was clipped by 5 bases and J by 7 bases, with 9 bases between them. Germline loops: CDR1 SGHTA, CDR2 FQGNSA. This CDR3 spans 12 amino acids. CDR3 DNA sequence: TGTGCCAGCAGCGCGCCCAGGAACACCATATATTTT. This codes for CASSAPRNTIYF.

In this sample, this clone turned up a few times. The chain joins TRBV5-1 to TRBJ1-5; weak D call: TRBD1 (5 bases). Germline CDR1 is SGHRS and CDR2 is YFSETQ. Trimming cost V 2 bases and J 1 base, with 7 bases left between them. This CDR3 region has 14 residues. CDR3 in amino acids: CASSFGGSNQPQHF. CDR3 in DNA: TGCGCCAGCAGCTTTGGGGGGAGCAATCAGCCCCAGCATTTT.

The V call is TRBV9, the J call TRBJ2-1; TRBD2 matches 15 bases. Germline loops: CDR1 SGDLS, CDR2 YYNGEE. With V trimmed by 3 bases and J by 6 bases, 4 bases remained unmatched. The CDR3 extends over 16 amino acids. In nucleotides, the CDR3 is TGTGCCAGCAGCGCGGGACTAGCGGGGGGACCCAATGAGCAGTTCTTC. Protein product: CASSAGLAGGPNEQFF.

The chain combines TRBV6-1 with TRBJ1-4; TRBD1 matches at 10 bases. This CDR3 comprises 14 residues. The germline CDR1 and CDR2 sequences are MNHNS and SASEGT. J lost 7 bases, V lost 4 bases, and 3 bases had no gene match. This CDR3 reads CASSGQGAGEKLFF. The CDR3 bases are TGTGCCAGCAGTGGACAGGGGGCGGGTGAAAAACTGTTTTTT.

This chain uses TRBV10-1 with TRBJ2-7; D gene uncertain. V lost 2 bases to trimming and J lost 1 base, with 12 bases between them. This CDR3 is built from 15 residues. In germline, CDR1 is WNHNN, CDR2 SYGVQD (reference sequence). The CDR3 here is CASSETWDGSYEQYF. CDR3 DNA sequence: TGCGCCAGCAGTGAGACGTGGGATGGGTCCTACGAGCAGTACTTC.

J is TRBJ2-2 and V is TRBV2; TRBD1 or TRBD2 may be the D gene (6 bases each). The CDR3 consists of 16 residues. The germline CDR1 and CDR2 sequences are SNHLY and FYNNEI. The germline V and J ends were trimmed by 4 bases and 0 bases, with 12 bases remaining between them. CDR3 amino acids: CASSAEGGANTGELFF. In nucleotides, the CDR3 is TGTGCCAGCAGTGCTGAGGGGGGCGCGAACACCGGGGAGCTGTTTTTT.

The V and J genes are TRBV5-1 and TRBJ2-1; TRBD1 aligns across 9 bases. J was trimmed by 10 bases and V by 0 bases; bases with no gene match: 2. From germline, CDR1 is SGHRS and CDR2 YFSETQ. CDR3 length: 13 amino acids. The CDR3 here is CASSLGQGGEQFF. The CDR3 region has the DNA TGCGCCAGCAGCTTGGGACAGGGGGGCGAGCAGTTCTTC.

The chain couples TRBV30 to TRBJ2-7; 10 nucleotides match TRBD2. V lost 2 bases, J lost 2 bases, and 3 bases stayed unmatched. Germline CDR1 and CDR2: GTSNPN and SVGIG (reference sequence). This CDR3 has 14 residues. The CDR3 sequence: CAWSRLAGAYEQYF. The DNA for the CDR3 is TGTGCCTGGAGTCGGCTAGCGGGAGCCTACGAGCAGTACTTC.

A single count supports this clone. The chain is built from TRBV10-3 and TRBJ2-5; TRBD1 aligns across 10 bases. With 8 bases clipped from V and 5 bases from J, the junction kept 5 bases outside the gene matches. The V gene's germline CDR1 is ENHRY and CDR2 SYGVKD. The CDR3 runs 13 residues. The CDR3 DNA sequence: TGTGCCATCTCCCCGGACAGGGGGGAGACCCAGTACTTC. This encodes CAISPDRGETQYF.